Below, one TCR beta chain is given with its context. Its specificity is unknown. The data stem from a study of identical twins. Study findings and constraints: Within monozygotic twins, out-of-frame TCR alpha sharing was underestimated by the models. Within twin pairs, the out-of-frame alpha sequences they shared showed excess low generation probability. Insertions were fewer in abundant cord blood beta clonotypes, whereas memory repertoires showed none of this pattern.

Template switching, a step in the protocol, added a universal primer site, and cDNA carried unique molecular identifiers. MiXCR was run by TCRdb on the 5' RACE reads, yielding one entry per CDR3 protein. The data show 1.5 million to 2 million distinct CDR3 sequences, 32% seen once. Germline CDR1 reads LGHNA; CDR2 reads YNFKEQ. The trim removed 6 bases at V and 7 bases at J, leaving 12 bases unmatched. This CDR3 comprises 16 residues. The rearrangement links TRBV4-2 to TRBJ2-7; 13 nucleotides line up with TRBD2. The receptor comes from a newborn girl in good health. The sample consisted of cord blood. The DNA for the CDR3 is TGTGCCAGCAGGACTAGCGGGGGGACCCCCTACAATGAGCAGTACTTC. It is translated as CASRTSGGTPYNEQYF.